One TCR beta chain is described in this entry. The sample belongs to a study of control samples from healthy donors and cancer patients. The V gene lost 4 bases and the J gene lost 4 bases, with 10 bases spanning the gap. The CDR3 extends over 14 amino acids. Germline values: CDR1 KGHSH, CDR2 LQKENI. The protocol was immunoSEQ multiplex PCR, while the TCRdb copy is restricted to in-frame clones and leaves out a portion. The repertoire holds 150,000 or so clones, with about 93% as singletons. The chain links TRBV18 to TRBJ2-2; D may be TRBD1 (5 bases). The TCR sequence derives from a man in his fifties or sixties in good health. Sequencing was done on a sample of blood. The CDR3 DNA sequence: TGTGCCAGCTCACAGGGAACAGGCACCGGGGAGCTGTTTTTT. Protein sequence: CASSQGTGTGELFF.